Reported below is one T cell receptor (beta chain). This record belongs to a study of CD8 T cells in Susac syndrome. Trimming took 6 bases from V and 3 from J, leaving 17 bases between them. This CDR3 is 15 amino acids long. Looked up from germline, CDR1 is LNHDA and CDR2 is SQIVND (reference sequence). The RNA, roughly 0.5 to 1 ug, was put through reverse transcription using random hexamers. MiXCR was run by TCRdb on the immunoSEQ multiplex PCR reads, yielding one entry per CDR3 protein. The table lists roughly 120,000 distinct CDR3 sequences, 85% to 95% of them singletons. The gene calls are TRBV19 and TRBJ1-2; D is possibly TRBD1 (5 bases). Sample: CD4+ T cells from PBMCs. The TCR comes from a human donor with multiple sclerosis. Here the CDR3 reads CASSFHRDGYYGYTF. The CDR3 bases are TGTGCCAGTAGCTTTCACCGGGACGGATACTATGGCTACACCTTC.